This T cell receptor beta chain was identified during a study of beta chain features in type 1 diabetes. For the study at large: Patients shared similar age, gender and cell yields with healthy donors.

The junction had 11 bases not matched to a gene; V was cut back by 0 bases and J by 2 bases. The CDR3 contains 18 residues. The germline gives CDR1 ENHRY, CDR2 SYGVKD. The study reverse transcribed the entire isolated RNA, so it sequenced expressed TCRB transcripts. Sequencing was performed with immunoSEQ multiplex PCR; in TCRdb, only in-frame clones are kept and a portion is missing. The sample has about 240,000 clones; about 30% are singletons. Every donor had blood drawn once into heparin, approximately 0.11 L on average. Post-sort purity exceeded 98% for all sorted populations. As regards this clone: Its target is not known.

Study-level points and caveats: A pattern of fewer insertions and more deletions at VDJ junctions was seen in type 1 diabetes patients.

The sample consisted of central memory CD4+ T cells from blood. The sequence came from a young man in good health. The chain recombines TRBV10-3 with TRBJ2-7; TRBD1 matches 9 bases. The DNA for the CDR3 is TGTGCCATCAGTGAGTCGGCCCCGGGACAGGGTAGACCCTACGAGCAGTACTTC. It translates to CAISESAPGQGRPYEQYF.